The clone carrying this TCR beta chain was seen a few times. Antigen: not known. The entry originates in a study of blood T cells in healthy people across ages. The donors, all healthy, were Caucasians living in Russia, aged about 6 to 95. Overall study results and limits: The study regarded diversity estimates from one million T cells as underestimates. Among long-lived donors, naive CD4+ cells were more numerous and diversity higher than in aged donors. Diversity of TCR beta per million T cells declined in a roughly linear way with age.

CDR3 length: 15 amino acids. Looked up from germline, CDR1 is ENHRY and CDR2 is SYGVKD. Between the trimmed V and J ends, which lost 2 bases and 3 bases, there was a span of 12 bases. The use of a sample-barcoded 5' primer and a J-beta primer mix characterized a second PCR of about 7 to 12 cycles. From the 5' RACE reads, TCRdb called clonotypes with MiXCR, one entry per CDR3 protein. The sample carries hundreds of thousands of distinct CDR3 sequences, roughly 21% recorded once. The receptor was isolated from a man aged 70 or older in good health. V is TRBV10-3 and J is TRBJ2-3; D not resolved. The specimen sequenced was blood. The DNA for the CDR3 is TGTGCCATCAGTGAGCCTAACATGGGTACAGATACGCAGTATTTT. Its protein product is CAISEPNMGTDTQYF.